The 24 T cell receptor beta chains below were found in one sample sequenced in a study of blood T cell repertoires in COVID-19. Some clones are missing from TCRdb's copy, which holds only in-frame ones; the method was immunoSEQ multiplex PCR. The sample lists under 70,000 clones, 88% occurring once. The sample comprised PBMCs or T cells enriched from blood (not recorded which). Receptors were obtained from a woman between 35 and 50 years old who had recovered from COVID-19.

V usage is TRBV19 and J usage is TRBJ1-5; possibly TRBD1 for D (6 bases). V was shortened by 4 bases and J by 5 bases, with 9 bases between the two germline ends. The CDR3 has 13 amino acids. Germline V gene lookup returns CDR1 LNHDA and CDR2 SQIVND (reference sequence). The CDR3 reads CASSTQGDQPQHF. CDR3 bases: TGTGCCAGTAGTACACAGGGAGATCAGCCCCAGCATTTT.

This clone was seen just once. The chain carries TRBV11-2 and TRBJ1-3, with 8 nucleotides matching TRBD1. V shed 6 bases and J 3 bases; nucleotides not matched to a gene: 7. CDR1 and CDR2 from the germline V gene are SGHAT and FQNNGV. The CDR3 loop spans 15 amino acids. CDR3 nucleotide sequence: TGTGCCAGCAGGTCCAACAGGGGGTATGGAAACACCATATATTTT. This codes for CASRSNRGYGNTIYF.

V is TRBV24-1 and J is TRBJ1-2; D may be TRBD1 (6 bases). The CDR3 is made up of 13 amino acids. CDR1 is KGHDR and CDR2 is SFDVKD in the germline V gene. Trimming pared 7 bases from V and 4 bases from J, leaving 12 bases between. This chain's CDR3 is CATSDTGFYGYTF. The DNA for the CDR3 is TGTGCCACCAGCGATACAGGGTTCTATGGCTACACCTTC.

The chain is built from TRBV5-4 and TRBJ1-2, with 8 bases lining up with TRBD1. There are 15 residues in the CDR3. V shed 4 bases, J shed 3 bases, and the junction held 8 bases outside the gene matches. Germline V CDR1 and CDR2: SGHNT, YYREEE (reference sequence). CDR3 protein: CASSLHGQGDYGYTF. CDR3 nucleotides: TGTGCCAGCAGCCTACACGGACAGGGTGACTATGGCTACACCTTC.

V is TRBV19 and J is TRBJ2-5, with 7 bases matching TRBD2. The CDR3 runs 15 residues. Trimming took 3 bases from V and 2 from J; bases not matched to a gene: 6. Germline assignment: CDR1 LNHDA and CDR2 SQIVND (reference sequence). The CDR3 sequence is CASSISGGGQETQYF. The DNA for the CDR3 is TGTGCCAGTAGTATCTCTGGGGGGGGGCAAGAGACCCAGTACTTC.

The V gene is TRBV4-1, the J gene TRBJ1-2, with TRBD1 matching over 9 bases. V dropped 0 bases and J dropped 8; count of bases not matched to a gene: 13. Germline V gives CDR1 MGHRA, CDR2 YSYEKL. The CDR3 extends over 17 amino acids. CDR3 sequence: CASSQDIRDRAWGGYTF. CDR3 DNA: TGCGCCAGCAGCCAAGATATCAGGGACAGGGCTTGGGGAGGCTACACCTTC.

V and J are TRBV19 and TRBJ1-1; a weak D match, TRBD1 (6 bases). V dropped 1 base and J dropped 1 base, with 7 bases sitting between them. The CDR3 totals 14 residues. CDR1 is LNHDA, CDR2 SQIVND, per germline (reference sequence). The CDR3 protein is CASSIVGQNTEAFF. The CDR3 coding sequence is TGTGCCAGTAGTATAGTGGGACAGAACACTGAAGCTTTCTTT.

The chain carries TRBV19 and TRBJ1-1; D not certain. The germline V gene encodes CDR1 LNHDA and CDR2 SQIVND (reference sequence). Between the trimmed V and J ends, which lost 7 bases and 11 bases, there was a span of 23 bases. This CDR3 is 14 amino acids long. The CDR3 loop is CASTGRESLPGAFF. The DNA for the CDR3 is TGTGCCAGTACCGGGAGGGAATCCCTCCCGGGGGCTTTCTTT.

The chain recombines TRBV3-1 (or the pseudogene TRBV3-2) with TRBJ1-3, with 7 bases lining up with TRBD1. The J segment lost 3 bases and the V segment lost 4 bases, leaving 3 bases of the junction unmatched. The germline CDR1 and CDR2 sequences are LGHDT and YNNKEL (reference sequence). The CDR3 is made up of 14 amino acids. The CDR3 nucleotides are TGTGCCAGCAGCCGAGACAGGGTTGGAAACACCATATATTTT. Encoded protein: CASSRDRVGNTIYF.

The genes are TRBV21-1 and TRBJ2-3; the D segment call TRBD2 is taken from the table without a DNA check. TRBV21-1 is termed a pseudogene. This CDR3 spans 15 amino acids. CDR3 sequence reads: CASSKDALSTDTQYF. DNA of the CDR3: TGTGCCAGCAGCAAAGATGCGTTAAGCACAGATACGCAGTATTTT.

This chain uses TRBV21-1 with TRBJ2-7; the table assigns TRBD1, which was not confirmed against the DNA. TRBV21-1 is a pseudogene locus. This CDR3 has 14 amino acids. CDR3 sequence (DNA): TGTGACCTACACGGGGACAGGGATCCCTACGAGCAGTACTTC. It codes for CDLHGDRDPYEQYF.

The chain is built from TRBV4-1 and TRBJ2-7; 8 nucleotides line up with TRBD1. Trimming removed 2 bases from V and 3 bases from J; junction bases left unmatched: 15. The CDR3 length is 18 residues. Germline values: CDR1 MGHRA, CDR2 YSYEKL. The DNA for the CDR3 is TGCGCCAGCAGCCAATATATGGGCTCACAGGGGGGTTTCTACGAGCAGTACTTC. This encodes CASSQYMGSQGGFYEQYF.

The rearrangement links TRBV3-1 (or the pseudogene TRBV3-2) to TRBJ2-7; TRBD1 aligns across 7 bases. Germline CDR1 reads LGHDT; CDR2 reads YNNKEL (reference sequence). The CDR3 has 12 residues. Trimming at V came to 3 bases and at J to 6 bases, leaving 2 bases not matched to a gene. DNA of the CDR3: TGTGCCAGCAGCCAGACAGGGTTCGAGCAGTACTTC. This encodes CASSQTGFEQYF.

This clone was seen only a few times. The rearrangement uses TRBV19 and TRBJ1-3; 7 bases are shared with TRBD1. This CDR3 region has 14 residues. J was trimmed by 2 bases and V by 7 bases; bases with no gene match: 5. Per germline, CDR1 LNHDA and CDR2 SQIVND (reference sequence). As DNA, the CDR3 is TGTGCCAGTAAAACCAGGGGGACTGGAAACACCATATATTTT. This translates into CASKTRGTGNTIYF.

The rearrangement uses TRBV15 and TRBJ1-2, with D uncertain. CDR3 length: 15 residues. Germline-derived CDR1 and CDR2 are LNHNV and YYDKDF (reference sequence). Trimming removed 2 bases from V and 0 bases from J, with 10 bases in between. CDR3 sequence: CATSRSSPTNYGYTF. Written as DNA, the CDR3 is TGTGCCACCAGCAGAAGTAGTCCTACTAACTATGGCTACACCTTC.

The chain links TRBV19 to TRBJ1-1; perhaps TRBD1 as D (5 bases). The CDR3 is made up of 16 amino acids. The germline V gene encodes CDR1 LNHDA and CDR2 SQIVND (reference sequence). Trimming stripped 2 bases from V and 3 bases from J, with 16 bases between. The CDR3 DNA reads TGTGCCAGTAGTATATTCCCGGTCCAGGGCGACACTGAAGCTTTCTTT. It translates to CASSIFPVQGDTEAFF.

The J gene is TRBJ1-5, the V gene TRBV6-4; tentative D call: TRBD1 (6 bases). This CDR3 comprises 13 residues. Germline V gene sequence: CDR1 MRHNA, CDR2 SNTAGT. V lost 5 bases, J lost 6 bases, and 11 bases lay in between. CDR3 sequence: CASSSIQGQPQHF. The CDR3, as DNA: TGTGCCAGCAGTTCCATACAGGGTCAGCCCCAGCATTTT.

This clone was seen more than once but under ten times. This chain links TRBV5-1 with TRBJ2-3; 13 nucleotides align to TRBD2. The CDR3 sequence is 17 residues long. Germline V CDR1 and CDR2: SGHRS, YFSETQ. V lost 1 base, J lost 4 bases, and 6 bases stayed unmatched. For the CDR3, the DNA is TGCGCCAGCAGCTTGACTAGCGGGGGGGCTCGGGCAGATACGCAGTATTTT. Translated, it gives CASSLTSGGARADTQYF.

The CDR3: CASSYPGTVPSYEQYF. The CDR3 nucleotides are TGTGCCAGCAGTTACCCAGGGACAGTCCCCTCCTACGAGCAGTACTTC. V is TRBV6-7 and J is TRBJ2-7, with 7 bases aligning to TRBD1. TRBV6-7 is an open reading frame whose function is uncertain. V shed 2 bases, J shed 0 bases, and the junction held 7 bases outside the gene matches. The CDR3 totals 16 residues.

This clone was picked up one time. The chain has TRBV10-2 and TRBJ1-2; possibly TRBD1 for D (5 bases). V was shortened by 7 bases and J by 3 bases, with 9 bases between the two germline ends. This CDR3 spans 12 amino acids. Germline CDR1 reads WSHSY; CDR2 reads SAAADI. The CDR3 nucleotides are TGCGCCAGCACCGGGGGGGACTATGGCTACACCTTC. Amino acid sequence: CASTGGDYGYTF.

The chain joins TRBV27 to TRBJ1-2; no firm D call. Germline V gene data show CDR1 as MNHEY and CDR2 as SMNVEV (reference sequence). This CDR3 contains 13 residues. The V gene lost 2 bases and the J gene lost 7 bases, with 11 bases spanning the gap. The CDR3 bases are TGTGCCAGCAGTTTAGACCTATCAGGTGGCTACACCTTC. As protein: CASSLDLSGGYTF.

The chain couples TRBV7-7 to TRBJ2-7; TRBD2 matches at 8 bases. Germline CDR1 is SSHAT and CDR2 is FNYEAQ (reference sequence). The CDR3 spans 15 residues. With 5 bases clipped from V and 3 bases from J, the junction kept 9 bases outside the gene matches. CDR3 sequence (DNA): TGTGCCAGCAGCCCCGGGCTAGCGGGCCTCTACGAGCAGTACTTC. Translating it yields CASSPGLAGLYEQYF.

The V call is TRBV7-9, the J call TRBJ2-1; TRBD2 aligns across 13 bases. Germline V lookup: CDR1 SEHNR, CDR2 FQNEAQ (reference sequence). The CDR3 extends over 16 amino acids. With 4 bases clipped from V and 7 bases from J, the junction kept 7 bases outside the gene matches. Here the CDR3 reads CASSSTRTSGGNEQFF. The CDR3 DNA reads TGTGCCAGCAGCTCGACACGGACTAGCGGGGGTAATGAGCAGTTCTTC.

V gene TRBV11-2 combines with J gene TRBJ2-7, with 8 bases matching TRBD1. This CDR3 is built from 14 residues. The trim removed 7 bases at V and 3 bases at J, leaving 8 bases unmatched. CDR1 is SGHAT and CDR2 is FQNNGV in the germline V gene. The CDR3 here is CASTIGQGYYEQYF. CDR3 in DNA: TGTGCCAGCACCATTGGACAGGGATACTACGAGCAGTACTTC. The full variable domain, completed using reference TRBV11-2 and TRBJ2-7, is EAGVAQSPRYKIIEKRQSVAFWCNPISGHATLYWYQQILGQGPKLLIQFQNNGVVDDSQLPKDRFSAERLKGVDSTLKIQPAKLEDSAVYLCASTIGQGYYEQYFGPGTRLTVT.